This T cell receptor (beta chain) was identified during a study of shared clonotypes between healthy human individuals (dated by TCRdb to 2019 to 2021). With regard to the full study: The cohort comprised a couple of women and a few men aged 18 to 49 years. Blood TCR repertoires of about 5 healthy adults were deeply sequenced to estimate repertoire size and the extent of clonotype sharing between individuals. Leukapheresis yielded between about 0.8 and 9.5 billion PBMCs per donor. To increase sequencing depth and limit assay-specific biases, different laboratories used diverse techniques to prepare libraries and sequence TCR repertoires. For each donor, three plates each were used for CD4 naive and CD4 memory, two plates were used for CD8 naive, and one plate was used for CD8 memory. Broader findings and caveats from the paper: Pairwise subsampling led to the expectation that sequencing depth would affect the degree of clonotype sharing among donors. When a handful of donors were compared, the shared fraction of clonotypes was 5% to 6.5% for naive CD4, roughly 3.3% for naive CD8, 2.3% for memory CD4, and 0.4% for memory CD8. Even with the large sequencing depth, rarefaction of the sorted-subset datasets indicated that sequencing was incomplete. Compared with non-shared clonotypes, the clonotypes found in all four sorted-subset donors had higher generation probabilities. Sampling was restricted to blood, and TCR repertoires in tissue are likely to differ from TCR repertoires in blood. The small number of donors limited the genetic and exposure-history diversity represented. Estimated clonotype richness was generally larger for naive than for memory subsets.

Using the deep immunoSEQ assay, TCR CDR3 regions were amplified from genomic DNA by multiplex PCR. Genomic DNA extracted from each cell subset was distributed evenly over all wells of several immunoSEQ 96-well plates, and each plate served as one replicate. For sorted subsets, 200 ng of genomic DNA, equivalent to around 31,000 T cell genomes, went into each replicate PCR. Purified libraries were measured with a Qubit 3.0 fluorometer, size-checked on a Bioanalyzer 2100, and measured again with the KAPA Library Quantification kit. Every immunoSEQ 96-well plate was sequenced on a separate single-read 150-cycle Illumina NextSeq 550 flow cell. The published analysis was carried out like this. Because only junctional sequences without quality scores were contained in the immunoSEQ output, filtering matching that applied to full-length reads could not be performed. Sequences were annotated with PyIR, a Python wrapper for IgBLAST v1.9, using IMGT germline references to assign V/J genes and CDR3. Reads were removed for weak V/J assignments (E-value above 1e-6), missing CDR3, stop codons, out-of-frame junctions, or ambiguous translated residues. V3J clonotypes were defined as sequences sharing the same inferred V gene, J gene, and CDR3 amino acid sequence. Percentage overlap between repertoires was calculated by dividing the number of shared unique clonotypes by the size of the smaller repertoire. Richness of each repertoire was evaluated using RTK rarefaction, the Chao1 estimator, and Recon v2.1 estimates of unobserved clonotypes. Generation probabilities for all TCRbeta clonotypes obtained by the gDNA method from a handful of donors were computed using OLGA. The clones in this table, taken by TCRdb from immuneACCESS, are in-frame only. Not every clone is retained; where verified, under half of the shortfall comes from an unresolved V gene, and the cause of the rest is unknown. D and trimming come from the DNA, and the V and J calls and clone size come from that table. This sample is represented by approximately 2,000,000 clones; around 92% of them were singletons. The ten largest clones take up roughly 0.34% of the sample.

On this clone itself: Its antigen has not been determined. Base-call qualities are not available, and no considerably larger clone is one nucleotide away.

Healthy HIV-negative adults with no recently reported acute infections or vaccinations were included as donors. Only Caucasian adults living in Nashville, Tennessee, USA were represented among the donors. CD4+ T cells were enriched by magnetic negative selection; naive cells were then positively selected on CD45RA, and the negative fraction formed the memory subset. Blood was obtained by leukapheresis, after which PBMCs were separated by Ficoll-Histopaque density gradient centrifugation and cryopreserved in liquid nitrogen vapor phase. Purity and quantity of every magnetically sorted T cell population were checked by analytical flow cytometry. Genomic DNA was isolated from each sorted fraction and quantified by UV absorbance on a Nanodrop 2000c. CDR1 and CDR2, looked up from the germline V gene, are MGHRA and YSYEKL. Inclusive of the bounding cysteine and phenylalanine, the CDR3 is 14 residues long. The CDR3 DNA has 42 bases and is translated from base 1. V and J lose 0 bases and 5 bases, and a span of 9 bases separates them.

The receptor chain draws on TRBV4-1 and TRBJ2-3; there is no confident call for the D gene. This TCR was recovered from a man between 18 and 29 years old in good health. Some clones in this sample may be carry-over from other donors' samples. Sequencing used naive CD4+ T cells from PBMCs. Read against the paper, the sample's cell subset or site label means: CD45RA+ positively selected. CDR3 reads: CASSQEGPVDTQYF. Here is the DNA: TGCGCCAGCAGCCAAGAAGGGCCCGTAGATACGCAGTATTTT.